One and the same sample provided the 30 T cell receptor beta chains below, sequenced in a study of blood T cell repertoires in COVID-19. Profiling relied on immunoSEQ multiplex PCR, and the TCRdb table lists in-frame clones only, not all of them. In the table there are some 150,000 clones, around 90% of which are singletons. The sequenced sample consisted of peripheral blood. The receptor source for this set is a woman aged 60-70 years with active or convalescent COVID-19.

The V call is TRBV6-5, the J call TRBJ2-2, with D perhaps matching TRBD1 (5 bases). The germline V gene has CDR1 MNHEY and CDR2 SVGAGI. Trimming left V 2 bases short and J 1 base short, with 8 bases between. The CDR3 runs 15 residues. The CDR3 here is CASSYGQGNTGELFF. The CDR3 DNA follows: TGTGCCAGCAGTTACGGGCAGGGGAACACCGGGGAGCTGTTTTTT.

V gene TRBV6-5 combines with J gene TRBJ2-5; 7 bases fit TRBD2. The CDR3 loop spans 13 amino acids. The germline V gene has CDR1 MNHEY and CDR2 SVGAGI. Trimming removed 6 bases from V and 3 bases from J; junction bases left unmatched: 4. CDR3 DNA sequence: TGTGCCAGCAGACCCAGCGGGGAAGAGACCCAGTACTTC. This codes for CASRPSGEETQYF.

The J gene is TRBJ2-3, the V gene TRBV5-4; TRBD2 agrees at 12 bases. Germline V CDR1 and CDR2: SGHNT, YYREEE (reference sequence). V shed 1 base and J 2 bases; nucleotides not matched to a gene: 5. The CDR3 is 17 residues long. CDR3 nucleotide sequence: TGTGCCAGCAGCTTGCTCTGGACTAGCGGGACCACAGATACGCAGTATTTT. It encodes CASSLLWTSGTTDTQYF.

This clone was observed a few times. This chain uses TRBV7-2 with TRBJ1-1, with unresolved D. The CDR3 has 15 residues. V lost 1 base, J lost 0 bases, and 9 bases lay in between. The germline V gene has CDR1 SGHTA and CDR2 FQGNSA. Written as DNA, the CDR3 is TGTGCCAGCAGCTTAGTAGGTAGCGTGAACACTGAAGCTTTCTTT. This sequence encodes CASSLVGSVNTEAFF. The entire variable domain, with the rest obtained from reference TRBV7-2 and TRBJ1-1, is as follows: GAGVSQSPSNKVTEKGKDVELRCDPISGHTALYWYRQSLGQGLEFLIYFQGNSAPDKSGLPSDRFSAERTGGSVSTLTIQRTQQEDSAVYLCASSLVGSVNTEAFFGQGTRLTVV.

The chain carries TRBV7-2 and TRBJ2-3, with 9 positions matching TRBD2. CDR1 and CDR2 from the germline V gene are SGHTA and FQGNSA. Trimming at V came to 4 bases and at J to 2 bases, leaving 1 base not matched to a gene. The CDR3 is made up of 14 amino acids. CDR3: CASSSGLATDTQYF. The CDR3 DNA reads TGTGCCAGCAGCTCGGGACTAGCCACAGATACGCAGTATTTT.

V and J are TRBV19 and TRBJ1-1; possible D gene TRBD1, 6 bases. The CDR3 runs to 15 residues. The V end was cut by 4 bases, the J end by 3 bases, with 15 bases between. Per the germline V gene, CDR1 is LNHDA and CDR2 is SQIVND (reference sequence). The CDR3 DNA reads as TGTGCCAGTAGTAAGCAGGGGTCGGGACACACTGAAGCTTTCTTT. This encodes CASSKQGSGHTEAFF.

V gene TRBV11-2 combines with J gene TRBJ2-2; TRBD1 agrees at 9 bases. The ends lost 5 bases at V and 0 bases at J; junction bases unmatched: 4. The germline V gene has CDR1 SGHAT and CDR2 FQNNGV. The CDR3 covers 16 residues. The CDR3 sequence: CASSEQGAANTGELFF. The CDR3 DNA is TGTGCCAGCAGCGAACAGGGGGCTGCGAACACCGGGGAGCTGTTTTTT. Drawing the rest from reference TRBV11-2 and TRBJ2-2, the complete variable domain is EAGVAQSPRYKIIEKRQSVAFWCNPISGHATLYWYQQILGQGPKLLIQFQNNGVVDDSQLPKDRFSAERLKGVDSTLKIQPAKLEDSAVYLCASSEQGAANTGELFFGEGSRLTVL.

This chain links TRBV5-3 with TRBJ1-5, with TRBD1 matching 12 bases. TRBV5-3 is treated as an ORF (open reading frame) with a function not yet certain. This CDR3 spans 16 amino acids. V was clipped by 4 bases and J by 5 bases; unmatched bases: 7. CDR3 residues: CARSQGQGAFYQPQHF. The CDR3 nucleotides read TGTGCCAGAAGCCAGGGACAGGGGGCCTTTTATCAGCCCCAGCATTTT.

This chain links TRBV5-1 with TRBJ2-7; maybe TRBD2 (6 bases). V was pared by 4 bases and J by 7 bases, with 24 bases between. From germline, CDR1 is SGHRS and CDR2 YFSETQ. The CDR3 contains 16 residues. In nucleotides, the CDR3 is TGCGCCAGCAGCCGAGGCTTTTCGGGGGAACCGGGGGAGCAGTACTTC. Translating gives CASSRGFSGEPGEQYF.

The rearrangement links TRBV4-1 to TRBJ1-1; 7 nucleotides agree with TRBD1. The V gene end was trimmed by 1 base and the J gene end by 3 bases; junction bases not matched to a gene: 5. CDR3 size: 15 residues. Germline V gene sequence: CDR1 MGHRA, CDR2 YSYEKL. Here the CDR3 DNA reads TGCGCCAGCAGCCAAGGACAGGGTGTGGACACTGAAGCTTTCTTT. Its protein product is CASSQGQGVDTEAFF.

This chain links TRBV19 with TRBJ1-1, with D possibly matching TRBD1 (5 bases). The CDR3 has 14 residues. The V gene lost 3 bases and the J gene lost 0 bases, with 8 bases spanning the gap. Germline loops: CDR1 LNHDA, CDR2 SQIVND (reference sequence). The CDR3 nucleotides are TGTGCCAGTAGTATGGCCAGGGTGAACACTGAAGCTTTCTTT. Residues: CASSMARVNTEAFF.

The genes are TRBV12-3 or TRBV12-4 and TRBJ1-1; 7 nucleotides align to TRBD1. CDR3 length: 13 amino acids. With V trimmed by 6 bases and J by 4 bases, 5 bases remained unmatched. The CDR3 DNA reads TGTGCCAGCAGACCGGCAGGGGGCACTGAAGCTTTCTTT. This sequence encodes CASRPAGGTEAFF.

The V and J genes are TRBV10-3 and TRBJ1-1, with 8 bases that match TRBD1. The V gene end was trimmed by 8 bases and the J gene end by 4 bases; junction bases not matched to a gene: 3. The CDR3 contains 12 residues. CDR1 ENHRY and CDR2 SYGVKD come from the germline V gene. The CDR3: CAIQGARTEAFF. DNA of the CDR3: TGTGCCATCCAGGGGGCGCGCACTGAAGCTTTCTTT.

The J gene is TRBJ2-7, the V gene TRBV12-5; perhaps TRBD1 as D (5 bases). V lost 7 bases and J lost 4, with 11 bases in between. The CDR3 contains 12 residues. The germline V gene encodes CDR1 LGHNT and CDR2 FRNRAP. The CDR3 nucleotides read TGTGCTAGTGCCGAAGGACATTACGAGCAGTACTTC. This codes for CASAEGHYEQYF.

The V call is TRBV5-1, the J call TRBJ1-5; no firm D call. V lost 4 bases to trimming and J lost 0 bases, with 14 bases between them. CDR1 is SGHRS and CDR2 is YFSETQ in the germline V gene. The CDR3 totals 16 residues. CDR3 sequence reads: CASSPTGSYSNQPQHF. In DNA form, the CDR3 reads TGCGCCAGCAGCCCAACTGGGAGTTATAGCAATCAGCCCCAGCATTTT.

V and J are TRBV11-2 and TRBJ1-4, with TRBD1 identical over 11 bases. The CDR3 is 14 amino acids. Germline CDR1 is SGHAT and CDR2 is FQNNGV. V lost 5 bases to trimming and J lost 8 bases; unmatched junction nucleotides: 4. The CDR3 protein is CASSRDRGIEKLFF. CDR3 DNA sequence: TGTGCCAGCAGCCGGGACAGGGGGATAGAAAAACTGTTTTTT.

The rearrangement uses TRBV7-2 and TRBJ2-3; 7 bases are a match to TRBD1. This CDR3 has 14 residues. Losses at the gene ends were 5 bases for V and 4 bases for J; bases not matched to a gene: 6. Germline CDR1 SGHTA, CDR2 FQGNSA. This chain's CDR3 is CASSLIQGPDTQYF. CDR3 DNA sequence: TGTGCCAGCAGCCTGATACAGGGGCCAGATACGCAGTATTTT.

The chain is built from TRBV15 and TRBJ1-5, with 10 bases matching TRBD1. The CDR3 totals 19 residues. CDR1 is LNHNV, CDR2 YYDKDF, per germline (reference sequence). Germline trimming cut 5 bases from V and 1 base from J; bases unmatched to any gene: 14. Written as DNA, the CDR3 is TGTGCCACCAGCGACGAGATCGGGACAGGGGATGTAAGCAATCAGCCCCAGCATTTT. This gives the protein CATSDEIGTGDVSNQPQHF.

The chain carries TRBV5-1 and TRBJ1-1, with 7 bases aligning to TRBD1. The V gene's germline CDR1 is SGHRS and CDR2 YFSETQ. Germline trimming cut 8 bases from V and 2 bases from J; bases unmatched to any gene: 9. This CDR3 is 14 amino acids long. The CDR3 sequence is CASRSGTANTEAFF. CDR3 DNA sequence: TGCGCCAGTCGATCCGGGACAGCTAACACTGAAGCTTTCTTT.

Here the CDR3 reads CASSDGADTQYF. The CDR3 DNA sequence: TGTGCCAGCAGTGACGGGGCAGATACGCAGTATTTT. J is TRBJ2-3 and V is TRBV6-1, with D perhaps matching TRBD2 (5 bases). Germline values: CDR1 MNHNS, CDR2 SASEGT. The CDR3 spans 12 residues. Trimming left V 3 bases short and J 4 bases short, with 5 bases between.

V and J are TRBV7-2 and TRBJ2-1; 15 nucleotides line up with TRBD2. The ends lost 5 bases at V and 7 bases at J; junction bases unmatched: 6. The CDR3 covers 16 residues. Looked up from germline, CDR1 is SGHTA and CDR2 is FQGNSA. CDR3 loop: CASSLGLAGGQNEQFF. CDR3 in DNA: TGTGCCAGCAGCCTCGGACTAGCGGGGGGGCAGAATGAGCAGTTCTTC.

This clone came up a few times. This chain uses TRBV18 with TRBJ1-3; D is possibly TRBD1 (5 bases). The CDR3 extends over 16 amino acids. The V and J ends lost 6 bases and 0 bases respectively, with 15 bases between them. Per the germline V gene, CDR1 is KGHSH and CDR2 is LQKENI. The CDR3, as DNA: TGTGCCAGCTCCCGGCCGGGACTCACCTCTGGAAACACCATATATTTT. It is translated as CASSRPGLTSGNTIYF.

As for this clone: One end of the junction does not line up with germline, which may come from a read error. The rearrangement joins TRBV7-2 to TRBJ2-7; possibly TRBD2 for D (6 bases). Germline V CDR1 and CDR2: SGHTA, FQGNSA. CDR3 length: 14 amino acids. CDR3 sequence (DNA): TGTGCCAGCAGCCTACTTAGTACCGGGGGAACTTTTAGCTTC. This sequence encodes CASSLLSTGGTFSF.

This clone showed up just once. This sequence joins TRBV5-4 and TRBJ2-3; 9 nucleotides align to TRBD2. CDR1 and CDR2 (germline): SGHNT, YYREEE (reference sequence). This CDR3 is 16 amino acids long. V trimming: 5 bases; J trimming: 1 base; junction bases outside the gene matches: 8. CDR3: CASSLLSGGGTDTQYF. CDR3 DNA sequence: TGTGCCAGCAGTCTCCTTAGCGGGGGCGGCACAGATACGCAGTATTTT.

This chain's CDR3 is CAWSEGWTSGGGETQYF. DNA of the CDR3: TGTGCCTGGAGTGAAGGGTGGACTAGCGGGGGGGGAGAGACCCAGTACTTC. The chain carries TRBV30 and TRBJ2-5; 15 bases align to TRBD2. V shed 1 base and J 4 bases; nucleotides not matched to a gene: 7. Germline V gene data show CDR1 as GTSNPN and CDR2 as SVGIG (reference sequence). The CDR3 totals 17 residues.

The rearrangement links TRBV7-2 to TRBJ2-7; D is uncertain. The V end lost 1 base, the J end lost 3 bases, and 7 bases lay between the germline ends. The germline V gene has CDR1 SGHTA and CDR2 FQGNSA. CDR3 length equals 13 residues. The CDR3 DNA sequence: TGTGCCAGCAGCTTAGGTAGCATCTACGAGCAGTACTTC. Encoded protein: CASSLGSIYEQYF.

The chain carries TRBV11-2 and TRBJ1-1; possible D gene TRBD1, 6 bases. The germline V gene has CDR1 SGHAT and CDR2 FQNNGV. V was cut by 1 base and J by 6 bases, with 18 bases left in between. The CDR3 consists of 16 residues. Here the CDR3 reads CASSLAGTPTFAEAFF. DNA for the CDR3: TGTGCCAGCAGCTTAGCCGGGACACCAACCTTCGCTGAAGCTTTCTTT.

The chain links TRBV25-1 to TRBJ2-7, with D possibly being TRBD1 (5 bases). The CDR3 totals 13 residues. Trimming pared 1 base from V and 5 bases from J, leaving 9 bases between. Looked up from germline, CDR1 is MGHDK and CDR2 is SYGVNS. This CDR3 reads CASSEWAGNEQYF. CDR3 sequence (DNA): TGTGCCAGCAGTGAATGGGCAGGGAACGAGCAGTACTTC.

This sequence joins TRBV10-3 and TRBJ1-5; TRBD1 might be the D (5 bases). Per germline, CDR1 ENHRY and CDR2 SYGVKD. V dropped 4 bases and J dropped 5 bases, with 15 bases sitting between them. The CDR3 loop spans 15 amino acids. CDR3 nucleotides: TGTGCCATCAGTGCCCCGGGGGGGTCCGATCAGCCCCAGCATTTT. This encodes CAISAPGGSDQPQHF.

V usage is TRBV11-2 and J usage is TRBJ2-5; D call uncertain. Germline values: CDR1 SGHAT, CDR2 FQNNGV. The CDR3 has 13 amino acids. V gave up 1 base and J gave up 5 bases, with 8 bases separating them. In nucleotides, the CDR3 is TGTGCCAGCAGCTTAGTCCCTCGGGAGACCCAGTACTTC. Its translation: CASSLVPRETQYF. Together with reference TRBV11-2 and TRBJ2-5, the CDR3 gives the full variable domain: EAGVAQSPRYKIIEKRQSVAFWCNPISGHATLYWYQQILGQGPKLLIQFQNNGVVDDSQLPKDRFSAERLKGVDSTLKIQPAKLEDSAVYLCASSLVPRETQYFGPGTRLLVL.